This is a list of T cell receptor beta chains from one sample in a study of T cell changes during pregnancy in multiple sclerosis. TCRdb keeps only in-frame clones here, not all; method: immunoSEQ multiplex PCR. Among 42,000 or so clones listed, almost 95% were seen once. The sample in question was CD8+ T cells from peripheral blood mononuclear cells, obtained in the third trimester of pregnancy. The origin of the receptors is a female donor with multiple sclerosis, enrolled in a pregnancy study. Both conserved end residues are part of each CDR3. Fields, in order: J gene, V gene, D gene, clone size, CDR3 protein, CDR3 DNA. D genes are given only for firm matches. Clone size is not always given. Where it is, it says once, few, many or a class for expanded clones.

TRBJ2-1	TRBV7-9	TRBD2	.	CAQQEGTSGSNEQFF	TGTGCCCAACAAGAAGGGACTAGCGGGAGTAATGAGCAGTTCTTC
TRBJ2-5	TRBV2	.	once	CASAPDSTETQYF	TGTGCCAGCGCCCCAGACTCTACGGAGACCCAGTACTTC
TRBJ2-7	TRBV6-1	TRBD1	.	CASRQGAYEQYF	TGTGCCAGCCGACAGGGAGCCTACGAGCAGTACTTC
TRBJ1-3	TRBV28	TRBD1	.	CASSKRDRGEGNTIYF	TGTGCCAGCAGTAAACGGGACAGGGGGGAAGGAAACACCATATATTTT
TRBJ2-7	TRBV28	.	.	CASSLTGFPSYEQYF	TGTGCCAGCAGTCTTACAGGTTTTCCCTCCTACGAGCAGTACTTC
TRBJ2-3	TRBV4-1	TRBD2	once	CASSHVKAGGPTDTQYF	TGCGCCAGCAGCCATGTAAAAGCGGGAGGGCCCACAGATACGCAGTATTTT
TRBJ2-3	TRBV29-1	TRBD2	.	CSAGLAGGTDTQYF	TGCAGCGCTGGACTAGCGGGAGGTACAGATACGCAGTATTTT
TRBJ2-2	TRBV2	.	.	CASIPGANTGELFF	TGTGCCAGCATCCCAGGGGCGAACACCGGGGAGCTGTTTTTT
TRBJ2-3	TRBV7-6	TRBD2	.	CASSSRAGVGTDTQYF	TGTGCCAGCAGCTCCCGAGCGGGAGTTGGCACAGATACGCAGTATTTT
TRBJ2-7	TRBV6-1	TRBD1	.	CASSAGTGGGYEQYF	TGTGCCAGCAGTGCAGGGACAGGGGGCGGCTACGAGCAGTACTTC
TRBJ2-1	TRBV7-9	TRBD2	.	CASSFSELASNEQFF	TGTGCCAGCAGCTTCAGCGAACTAGCGAGCAATGAGCAGTTCTTC
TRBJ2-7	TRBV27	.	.	CASSQRGIVIPYEQYF	TGTGCCAGCAGTCAGAGAGGGATAGTGATTCCCTACGAGCAGTACTTC
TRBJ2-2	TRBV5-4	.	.	CASSSPYSGELFF	TGTGCCAGCAGCTCGCCTTACTCCGGGGAGCTGTTTTTT
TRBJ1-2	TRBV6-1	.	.	CASSEFGSGNGYTF	TGTGCCAGCAGTGAATTTGGTTCGGGGAACGGCTACACCTTC
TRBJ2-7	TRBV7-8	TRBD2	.	CASSPSPAGEGYEQYF	TGTGCCAGCAGCCCCTCCCCTGCGGGAGAAGGGTACGAGCAGTACTTC
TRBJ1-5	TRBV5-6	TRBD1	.	CASSLGQGDQPQHF	TGTGCCAGCAGCTTAGGACAGGGGGATCAGCCCCAGCATTTT